This TCR beta chain was identified in a study of regulatory T cells in long-lasting Graves disease. At the level of the study: Those Graves' patients who were newly diagnosed had been on antithyroid drugs under 3 months. Study findings and constraints: Limited samples may have lowered accuracy. Persistent cases favored TRBV28, TRBJ1-2 and TRBJ2-5.

This CDR3 spans 13 amino acids. Per the germline V gene, CDR1 is MNHNS and CDR2 is SASEGT. Trimming removed 10 bases at V and 7 bases at J, with 17 bases between. Construction of the TCR beta libraries employed iRepertoire HTBI primers in conjunction with Arm-PCR of CDR3 regions. TCRdb processed the multiplex PCR reads anew with MiXCR; each CDR3 protein has one entry. This table has about 200,000 distinct CDR3 sequences, about a sixth appearing once. Time point indicated: newly diagnosed GD, antithyroid drugs for less than 3 months. The TCR library was made from RNA that had been extracted from PBMCs in TRIzol. Into tubes containing EDTA, roughly 10 milliliters of peripheral blood were drawn. This clonotype was counted many times. What it binds is not known.

The sample consisted of peripheral blood mononuclear cells (PBMCs), taken at new diagnosis, from a patient treated with antithyroid drugs. This sequence joins TRBV6-1 and TRBJ2-1; a possible D gene is TRBD2 (6 bases). The sequence came from a female donor with Graves disease. The CDR3 DNA reads TGTGCCACCAAGAAGATCGGAGGGAATGAGCAGTTCTTC. Translation gives CATKKIGGNEQFF.